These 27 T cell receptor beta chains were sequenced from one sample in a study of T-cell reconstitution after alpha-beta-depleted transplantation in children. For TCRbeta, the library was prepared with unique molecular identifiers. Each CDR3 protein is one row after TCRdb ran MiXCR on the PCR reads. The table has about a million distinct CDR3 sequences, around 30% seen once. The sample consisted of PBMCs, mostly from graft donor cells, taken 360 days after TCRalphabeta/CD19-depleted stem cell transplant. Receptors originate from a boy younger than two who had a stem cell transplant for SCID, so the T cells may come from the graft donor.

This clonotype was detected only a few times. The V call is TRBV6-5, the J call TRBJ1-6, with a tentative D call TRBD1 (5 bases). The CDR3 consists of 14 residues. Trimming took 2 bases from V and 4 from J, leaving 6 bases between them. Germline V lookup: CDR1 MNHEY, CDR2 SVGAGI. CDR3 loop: CASSYGGYNSPLHF. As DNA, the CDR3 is TGTGCCAGCAGTTACGGGGGGTATAATTCACCCCTCCACTTT.

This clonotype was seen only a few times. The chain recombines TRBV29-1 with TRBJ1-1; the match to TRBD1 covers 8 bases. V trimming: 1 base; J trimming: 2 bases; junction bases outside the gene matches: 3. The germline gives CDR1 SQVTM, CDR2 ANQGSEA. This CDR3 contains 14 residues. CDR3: CSVEGRGRNTEAFF. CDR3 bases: TGCAGCGTTGAAGGCAGGGGGCGTAACACTGAAGCTTTCTTT.

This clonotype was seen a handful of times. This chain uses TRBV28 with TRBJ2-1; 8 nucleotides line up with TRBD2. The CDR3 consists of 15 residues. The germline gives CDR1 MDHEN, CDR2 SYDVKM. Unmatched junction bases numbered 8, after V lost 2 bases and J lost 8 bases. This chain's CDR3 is CASSLNRGGTYEQFF. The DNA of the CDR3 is TGTGCCAGCAGTTTAAACCGGGGGGGGACATATGAGCAGTTCTTC.

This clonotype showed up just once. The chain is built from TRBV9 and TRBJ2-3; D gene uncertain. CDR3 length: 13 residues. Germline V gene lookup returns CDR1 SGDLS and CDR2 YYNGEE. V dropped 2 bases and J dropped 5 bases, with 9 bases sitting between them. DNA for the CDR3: TGTGCCAGCAGCGTTGCGCCTGAAGATACGCAGTATTTT. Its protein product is CASSVAPEDTQYF.

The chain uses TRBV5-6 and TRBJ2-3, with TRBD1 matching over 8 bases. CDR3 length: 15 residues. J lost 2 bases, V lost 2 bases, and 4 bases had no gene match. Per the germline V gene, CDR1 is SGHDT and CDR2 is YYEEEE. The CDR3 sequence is CASSFVTGVTDTQYF. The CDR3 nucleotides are TGTGCCAGCAGCTTTGTGACAGGGGTCACAGATACGCAGTATTTT.

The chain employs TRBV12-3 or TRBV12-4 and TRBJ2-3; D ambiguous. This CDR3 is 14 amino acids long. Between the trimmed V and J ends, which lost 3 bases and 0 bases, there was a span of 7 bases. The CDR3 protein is CASSFETSTDTQYF. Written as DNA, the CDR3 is TGTGCCAGCAGTTTCGAGACTAGCACAGATACGCAGTATTTT.

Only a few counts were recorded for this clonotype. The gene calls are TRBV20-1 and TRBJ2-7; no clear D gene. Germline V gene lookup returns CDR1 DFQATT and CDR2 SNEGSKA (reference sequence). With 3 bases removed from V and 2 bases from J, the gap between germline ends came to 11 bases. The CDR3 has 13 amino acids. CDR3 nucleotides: TGCAGTGCTAGTTCGAACAAGCCCTACGAGCAGTACTTC. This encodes CSASSNKPYEQYF.

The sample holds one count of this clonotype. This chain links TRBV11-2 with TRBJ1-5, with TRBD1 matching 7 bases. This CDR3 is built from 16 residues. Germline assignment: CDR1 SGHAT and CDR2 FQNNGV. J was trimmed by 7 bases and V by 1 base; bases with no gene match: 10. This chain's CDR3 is CASSLGGTAGRQPQHF. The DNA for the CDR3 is TGTGCCAGCAGCTTAGGGGGGACAGCTGGACGGCAGCCCCAGCATTTT.

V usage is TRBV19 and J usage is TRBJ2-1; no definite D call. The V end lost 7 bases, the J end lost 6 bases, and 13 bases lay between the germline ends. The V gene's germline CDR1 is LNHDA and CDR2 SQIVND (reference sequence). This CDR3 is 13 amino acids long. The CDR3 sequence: CASTQPWGNEQFF. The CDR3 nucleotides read TGTGCCAGTACCCAGCCTTGGGGCAATGAGCAGTTCTTC.

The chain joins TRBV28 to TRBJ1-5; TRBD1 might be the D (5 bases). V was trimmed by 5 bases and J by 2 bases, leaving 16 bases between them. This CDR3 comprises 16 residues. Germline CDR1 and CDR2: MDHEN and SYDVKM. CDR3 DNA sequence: TGTGCCAGCAGTCCCCATTTCGGGGCGGGCAATCAGCCCCAGCATTTT. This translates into CASSPHFGAGNQPQHF.

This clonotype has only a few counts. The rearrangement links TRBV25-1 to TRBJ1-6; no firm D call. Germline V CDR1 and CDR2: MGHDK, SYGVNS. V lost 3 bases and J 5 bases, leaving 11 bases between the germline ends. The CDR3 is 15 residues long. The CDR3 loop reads CASSESVRNNSPLHF. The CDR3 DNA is TGTGCCAGCAGTGAGTCCGTCAGGAATAATTCACCCCTCCACTTT.

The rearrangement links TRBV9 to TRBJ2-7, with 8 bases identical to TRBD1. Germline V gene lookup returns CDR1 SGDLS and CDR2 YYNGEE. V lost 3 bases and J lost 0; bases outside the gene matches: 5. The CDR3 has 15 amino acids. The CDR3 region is CASSDRDRPSYEQYF. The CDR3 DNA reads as TGTGCCAGCAGCGACCGGGACAGGCCCTCCTACGAGCAGTACTTC.

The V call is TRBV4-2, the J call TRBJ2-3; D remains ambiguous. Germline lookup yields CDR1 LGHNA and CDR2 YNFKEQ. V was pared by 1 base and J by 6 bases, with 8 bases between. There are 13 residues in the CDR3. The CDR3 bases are TGTGCCAGCAGCCAAGTTAAATCCGATACGCAGTATTTT. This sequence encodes CASSQVKSDTQYF.

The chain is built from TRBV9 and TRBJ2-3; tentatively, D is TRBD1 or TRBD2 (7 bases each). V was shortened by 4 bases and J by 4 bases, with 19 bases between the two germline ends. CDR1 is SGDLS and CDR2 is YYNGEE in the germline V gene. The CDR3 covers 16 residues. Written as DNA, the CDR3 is TGTGCCAGCAGCATGTACTCAGGGAGGGGGCCAGATACGCAGTATTTT. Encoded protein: CASSMYSGRGPDTQYF.

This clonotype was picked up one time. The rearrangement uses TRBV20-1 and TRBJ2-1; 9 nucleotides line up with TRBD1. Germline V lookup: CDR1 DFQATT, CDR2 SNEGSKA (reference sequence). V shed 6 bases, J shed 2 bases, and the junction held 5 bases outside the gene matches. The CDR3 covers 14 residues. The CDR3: CSAAGDRAYNEQFF. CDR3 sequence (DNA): TGCAGTGCAGCTGGGGACAGGGCCTACAATGAGCAGTTCTTC.

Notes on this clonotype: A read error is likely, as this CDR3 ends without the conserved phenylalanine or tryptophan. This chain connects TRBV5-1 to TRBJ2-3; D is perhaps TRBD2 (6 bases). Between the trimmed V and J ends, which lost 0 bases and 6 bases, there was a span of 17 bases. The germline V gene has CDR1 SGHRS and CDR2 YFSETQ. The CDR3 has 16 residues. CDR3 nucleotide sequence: TGCGCCAGCAGCTTGGGCGTCGCGTCAGGAGGGGATACGCAGTATTTA. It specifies CASSLGVASGGDTQYL.

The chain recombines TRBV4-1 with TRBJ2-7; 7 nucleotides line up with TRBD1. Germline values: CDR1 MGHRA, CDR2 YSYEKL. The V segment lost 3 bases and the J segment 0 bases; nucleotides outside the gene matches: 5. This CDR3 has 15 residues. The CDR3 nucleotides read TGCGCCAGCAGCCACTGGGACAGCAGCTCCTACGAGCAGTACTTC. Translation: CASSHWDSSSYEQYF.

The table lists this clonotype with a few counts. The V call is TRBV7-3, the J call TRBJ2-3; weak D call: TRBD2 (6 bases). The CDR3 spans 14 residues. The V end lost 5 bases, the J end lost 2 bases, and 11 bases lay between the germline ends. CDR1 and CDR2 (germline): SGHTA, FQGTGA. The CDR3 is CASSRGLFTDTQYF. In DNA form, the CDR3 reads TGTGCCAGCAGCCGAGGACTATTCACAGATACGCAGTATTTT.

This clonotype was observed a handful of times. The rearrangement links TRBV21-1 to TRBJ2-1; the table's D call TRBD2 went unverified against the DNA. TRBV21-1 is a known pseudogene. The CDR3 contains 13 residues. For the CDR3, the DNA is TGTGCCAGCAGCAAGTGTTTAGTCTATGAGCAGTTCTTC. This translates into CASSKCLVYEQFF.

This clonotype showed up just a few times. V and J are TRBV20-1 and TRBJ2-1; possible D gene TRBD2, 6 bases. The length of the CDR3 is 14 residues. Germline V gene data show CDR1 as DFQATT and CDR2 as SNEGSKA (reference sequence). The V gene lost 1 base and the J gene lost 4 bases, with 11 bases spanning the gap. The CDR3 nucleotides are TGCAGTGCTAGAGTAGCGGCTTTTTACAATGAGCAGTTCTTC. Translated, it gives CSARVAAFYNEQFF.

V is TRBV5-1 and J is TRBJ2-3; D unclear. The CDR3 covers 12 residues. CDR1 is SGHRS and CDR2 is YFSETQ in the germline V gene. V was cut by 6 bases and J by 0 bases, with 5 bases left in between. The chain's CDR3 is CASKASTDTQYF. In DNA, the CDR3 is TGCGCCAGCAAGGCTAGCACAGATACGCAGTATTTT.

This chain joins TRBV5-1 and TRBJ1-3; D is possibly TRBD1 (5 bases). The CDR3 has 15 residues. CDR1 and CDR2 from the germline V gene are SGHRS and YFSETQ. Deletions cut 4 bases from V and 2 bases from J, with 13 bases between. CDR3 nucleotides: TGCGCCAGCAGCCTGGACCGGGGCGCTGGAAACACCATATATTTT. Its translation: CASSLDRGAGNTIYF. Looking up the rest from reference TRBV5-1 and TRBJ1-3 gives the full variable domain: KAGVTQTPRYLIKTRGQQVTLSCSPISGHRSVSWYQQTPGQGLQFLFEYFSETQRNKGNFPGRFSGRQFSNSRSEMNVSTLELGDSALYLCASSLDRGAGNTIYFGEGSWLTVV.

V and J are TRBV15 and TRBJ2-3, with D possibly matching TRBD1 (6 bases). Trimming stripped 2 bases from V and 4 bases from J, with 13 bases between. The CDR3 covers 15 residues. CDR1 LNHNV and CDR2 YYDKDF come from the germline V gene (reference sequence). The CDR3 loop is CATSRQQGSADTQYF. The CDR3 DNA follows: TGTGCCACCAGCAGACAGCAGGGGTCTGCAGATACGCAGTATTTT.

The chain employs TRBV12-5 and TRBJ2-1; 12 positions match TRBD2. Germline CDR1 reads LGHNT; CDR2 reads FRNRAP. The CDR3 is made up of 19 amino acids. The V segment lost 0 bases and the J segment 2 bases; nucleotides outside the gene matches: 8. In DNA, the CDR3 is TGTGCTAGTGGTTTGGTACCGCCTAGCGGGGGGGCCCCCTACAATGAGCAGTTCTTC. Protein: CASGLVPPSGGAPYNEQFF.

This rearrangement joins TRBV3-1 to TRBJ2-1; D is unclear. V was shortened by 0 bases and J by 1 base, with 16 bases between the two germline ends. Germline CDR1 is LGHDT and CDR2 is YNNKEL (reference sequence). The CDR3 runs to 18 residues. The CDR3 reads CASSQDPRRGFSYNEQFF. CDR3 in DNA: TGTGCCAGCAGCCAAGATCCCCGTCGTGGGTTTTCCTACAATGAGCAGTTCTTC.

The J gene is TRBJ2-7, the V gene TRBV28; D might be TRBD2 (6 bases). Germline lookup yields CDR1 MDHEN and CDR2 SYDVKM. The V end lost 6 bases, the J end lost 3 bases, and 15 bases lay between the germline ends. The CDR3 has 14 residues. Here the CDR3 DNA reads TGTGCCAGCAGGCCCCTAGCGAACTTCTACGAGCAGTACTTC. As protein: CASRPLANFYEQYF.

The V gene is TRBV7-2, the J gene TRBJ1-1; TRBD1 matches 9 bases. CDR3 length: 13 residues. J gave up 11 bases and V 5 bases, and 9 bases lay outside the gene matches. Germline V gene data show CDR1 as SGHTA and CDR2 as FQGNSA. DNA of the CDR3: TGTGCCAGCAGCCGACAGGGAGGGACAGGGGCTTTCTTT. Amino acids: CASSRQGGTGAFF.